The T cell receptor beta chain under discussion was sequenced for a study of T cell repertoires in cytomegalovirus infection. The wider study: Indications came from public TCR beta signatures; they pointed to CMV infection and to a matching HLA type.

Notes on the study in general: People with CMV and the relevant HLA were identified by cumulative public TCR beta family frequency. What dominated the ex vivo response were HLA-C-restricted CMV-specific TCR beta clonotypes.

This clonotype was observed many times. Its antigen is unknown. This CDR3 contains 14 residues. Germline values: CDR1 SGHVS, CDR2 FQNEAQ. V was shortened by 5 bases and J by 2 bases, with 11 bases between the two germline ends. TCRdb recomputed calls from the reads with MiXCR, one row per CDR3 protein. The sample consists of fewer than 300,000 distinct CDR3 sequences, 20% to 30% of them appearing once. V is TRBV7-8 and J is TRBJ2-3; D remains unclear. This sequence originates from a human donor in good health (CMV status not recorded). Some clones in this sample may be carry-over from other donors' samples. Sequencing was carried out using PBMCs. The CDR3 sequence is CASSPGRNTDTQYF. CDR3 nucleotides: TGTGCCAGCAGCCCAGGCCGTAACACAGATACGCAGTATTTT.